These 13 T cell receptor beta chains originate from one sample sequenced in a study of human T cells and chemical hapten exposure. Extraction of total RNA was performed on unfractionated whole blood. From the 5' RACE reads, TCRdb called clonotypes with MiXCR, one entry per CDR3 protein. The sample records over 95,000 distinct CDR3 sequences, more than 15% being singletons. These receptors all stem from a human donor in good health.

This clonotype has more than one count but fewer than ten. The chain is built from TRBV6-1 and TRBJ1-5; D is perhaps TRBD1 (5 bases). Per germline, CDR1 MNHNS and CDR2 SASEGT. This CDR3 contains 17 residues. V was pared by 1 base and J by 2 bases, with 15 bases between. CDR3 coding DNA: TGTGCCAGCAGTGAAGATACAACGGGGCAGGGCAATCAGCCCCAGCATTTT. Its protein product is CASSEDTTGQGNQPQHF.

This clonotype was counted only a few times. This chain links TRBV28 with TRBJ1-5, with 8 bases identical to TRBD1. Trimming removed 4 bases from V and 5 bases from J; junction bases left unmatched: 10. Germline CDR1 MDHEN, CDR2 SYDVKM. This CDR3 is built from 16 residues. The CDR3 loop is CASSSLDRVWYQPQHF. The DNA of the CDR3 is TGTGCCAGCAGTTCCCTGGACAGGGTGTGGTATCAGCCCCAGCATTTT.

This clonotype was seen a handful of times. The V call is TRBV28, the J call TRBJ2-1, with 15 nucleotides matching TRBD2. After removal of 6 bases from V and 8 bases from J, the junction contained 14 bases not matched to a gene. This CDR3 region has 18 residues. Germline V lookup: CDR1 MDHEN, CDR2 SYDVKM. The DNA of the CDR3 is TGTGCCAGCAGCCCGATTACCAGGACTAGCGGGAGGGCAGATGAGCAGTTCTTC. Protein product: CASSPITRTSGRADEQFF.

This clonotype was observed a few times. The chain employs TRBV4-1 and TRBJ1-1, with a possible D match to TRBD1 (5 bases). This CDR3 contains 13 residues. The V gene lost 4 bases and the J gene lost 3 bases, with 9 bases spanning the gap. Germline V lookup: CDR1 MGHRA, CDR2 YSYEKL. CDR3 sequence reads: CASSRSGYTEAFF. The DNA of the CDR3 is TGCGCCAGCAGCCGATCAGGGTACACTGAAGCTTTCTTT.

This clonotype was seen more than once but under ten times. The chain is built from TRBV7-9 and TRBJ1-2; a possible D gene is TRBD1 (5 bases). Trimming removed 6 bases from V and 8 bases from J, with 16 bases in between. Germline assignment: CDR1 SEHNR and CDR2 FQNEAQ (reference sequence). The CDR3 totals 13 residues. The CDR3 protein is CASRGTGKSGYTF. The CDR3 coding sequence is TGTGCCAGCAGGGGGACGGGTAAAAGCGGCTACACCTTC. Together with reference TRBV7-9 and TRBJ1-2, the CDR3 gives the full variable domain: DTGVSQNPRHKITKRGQNVTFRCDPISEHNRLYWYRQTLGQGPEFLTYFQNEAQLEKSRLLSDRFSAERPKGSFSTLEIQRTEQGDSAMYLCASRGTGKSGYTFGSGTRLTVV.

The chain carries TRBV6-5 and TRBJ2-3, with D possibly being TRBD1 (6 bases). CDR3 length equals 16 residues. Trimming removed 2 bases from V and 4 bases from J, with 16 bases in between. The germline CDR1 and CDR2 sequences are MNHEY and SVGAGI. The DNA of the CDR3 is TGTGCCAGCAGTTACACAGGGAGTCGGCCCGCAGATACGCAGTATTTT. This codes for CASSYTGSRPADTQYF.

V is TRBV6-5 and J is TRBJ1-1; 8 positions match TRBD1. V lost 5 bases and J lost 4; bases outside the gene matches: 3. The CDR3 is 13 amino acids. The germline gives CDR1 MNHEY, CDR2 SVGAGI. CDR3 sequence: CASSPTGVTEAFF. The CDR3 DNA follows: TGTGCCAGCAGTCCGACAGGGGTCACTGAAGCTTTCTTT.

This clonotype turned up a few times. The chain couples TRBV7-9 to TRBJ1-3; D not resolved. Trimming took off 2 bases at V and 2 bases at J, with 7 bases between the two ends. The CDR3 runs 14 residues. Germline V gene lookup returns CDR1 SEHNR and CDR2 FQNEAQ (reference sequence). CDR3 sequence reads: CASSLYGTGNTIYF. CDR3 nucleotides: TGTGCCAGCAGCTTATACGGAACTGGAAACACCATATATTTT.

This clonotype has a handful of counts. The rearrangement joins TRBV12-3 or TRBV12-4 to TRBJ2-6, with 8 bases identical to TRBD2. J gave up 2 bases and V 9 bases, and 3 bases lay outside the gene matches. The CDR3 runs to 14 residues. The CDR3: CASQRGTGANVLTF. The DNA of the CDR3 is TGTGCCAGTCAGCGGGGGACTGGGGCCAACGTCCTGACTTTC.

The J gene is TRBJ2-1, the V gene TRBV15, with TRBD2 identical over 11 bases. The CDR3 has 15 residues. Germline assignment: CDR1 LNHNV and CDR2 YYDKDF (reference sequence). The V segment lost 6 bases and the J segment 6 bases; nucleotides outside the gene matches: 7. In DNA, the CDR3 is TGTGCCACCAGACTACTAGCGGGAGTTGGCAATGAGCAGTTCTTC. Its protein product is CATRLLAGVGNEQFF.

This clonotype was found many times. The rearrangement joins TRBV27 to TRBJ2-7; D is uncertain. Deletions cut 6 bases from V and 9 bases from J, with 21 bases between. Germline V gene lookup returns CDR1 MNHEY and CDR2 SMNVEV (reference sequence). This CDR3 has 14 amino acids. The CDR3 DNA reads TGTGCCAGCAGCCTAGGTGTCCCCGAGGATGGGCAGTACTTC. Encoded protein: CASSLGVPEDGQYF.

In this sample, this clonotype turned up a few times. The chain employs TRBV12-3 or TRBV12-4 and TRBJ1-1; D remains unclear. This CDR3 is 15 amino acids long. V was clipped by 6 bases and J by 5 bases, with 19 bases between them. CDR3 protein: CASSLASGVRTEAFF. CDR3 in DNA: TGTGCCAGCAGCCTCGCGTCTGGGGTGAGGACTGAAGCTTTCTTT.

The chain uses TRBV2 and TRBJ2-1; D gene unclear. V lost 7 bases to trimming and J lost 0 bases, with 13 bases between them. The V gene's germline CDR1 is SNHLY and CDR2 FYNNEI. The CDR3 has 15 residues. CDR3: CASTLLVSSYNEQFF. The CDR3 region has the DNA TGTGCCAGCACCCTTCTTGTTAGCTCCTACAATGAGCAGTTCTTC.